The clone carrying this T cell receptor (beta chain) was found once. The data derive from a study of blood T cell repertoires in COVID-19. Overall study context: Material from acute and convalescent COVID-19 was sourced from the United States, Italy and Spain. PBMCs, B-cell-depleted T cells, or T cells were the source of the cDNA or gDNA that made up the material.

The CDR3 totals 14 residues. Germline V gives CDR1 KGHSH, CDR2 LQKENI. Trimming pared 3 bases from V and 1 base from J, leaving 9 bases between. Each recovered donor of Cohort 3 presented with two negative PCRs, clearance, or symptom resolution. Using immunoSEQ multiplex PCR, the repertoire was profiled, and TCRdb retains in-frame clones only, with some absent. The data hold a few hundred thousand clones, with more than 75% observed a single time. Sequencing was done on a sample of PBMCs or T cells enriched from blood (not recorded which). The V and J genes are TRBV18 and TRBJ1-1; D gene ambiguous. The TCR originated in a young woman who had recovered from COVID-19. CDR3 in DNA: TGTGCCAGCTCACCTCAACGGGAGAACACTGAAGCTTTCTTT. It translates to CASSPQRENTEAFF.